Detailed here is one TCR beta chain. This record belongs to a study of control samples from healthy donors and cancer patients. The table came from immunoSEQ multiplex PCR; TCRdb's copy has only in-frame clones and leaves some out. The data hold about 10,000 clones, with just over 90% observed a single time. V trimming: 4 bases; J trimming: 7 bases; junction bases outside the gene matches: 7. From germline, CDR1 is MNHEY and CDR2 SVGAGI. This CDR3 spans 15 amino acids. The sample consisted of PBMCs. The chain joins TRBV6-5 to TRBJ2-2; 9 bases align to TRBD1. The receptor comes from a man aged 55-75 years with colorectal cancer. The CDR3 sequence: CASSSQGAEGGELFF. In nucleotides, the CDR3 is TGTGCCAGCAGTTCACAGGGGGCTGAAGGCGGGGAGCTGTTTTTT.